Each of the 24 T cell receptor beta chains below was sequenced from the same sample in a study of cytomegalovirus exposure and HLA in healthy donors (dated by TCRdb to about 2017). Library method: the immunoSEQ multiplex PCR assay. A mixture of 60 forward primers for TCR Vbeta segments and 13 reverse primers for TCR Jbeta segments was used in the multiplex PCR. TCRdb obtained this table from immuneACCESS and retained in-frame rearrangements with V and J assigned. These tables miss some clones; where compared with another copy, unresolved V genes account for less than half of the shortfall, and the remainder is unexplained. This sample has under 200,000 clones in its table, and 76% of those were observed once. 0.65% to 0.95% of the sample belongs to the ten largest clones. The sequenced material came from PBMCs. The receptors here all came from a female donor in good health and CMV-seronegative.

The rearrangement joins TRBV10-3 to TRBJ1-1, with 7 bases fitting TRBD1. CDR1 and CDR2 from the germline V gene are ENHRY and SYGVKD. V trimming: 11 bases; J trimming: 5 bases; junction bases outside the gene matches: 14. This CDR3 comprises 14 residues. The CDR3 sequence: CAAAGDSGRTEAFF. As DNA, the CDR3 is TGTGCCGCGGCTGGGGACAGTGGGCGTACTGAAGCTTTCTTT.

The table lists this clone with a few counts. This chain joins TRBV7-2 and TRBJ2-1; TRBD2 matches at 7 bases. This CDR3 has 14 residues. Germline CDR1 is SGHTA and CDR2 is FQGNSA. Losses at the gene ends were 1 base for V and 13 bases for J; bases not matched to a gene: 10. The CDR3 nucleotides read TGTGCCAGCAGCTTAGTAAAGCGGGGCCCCCTCCAGTTCTTC. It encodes CASSLVKRGPLQFF.

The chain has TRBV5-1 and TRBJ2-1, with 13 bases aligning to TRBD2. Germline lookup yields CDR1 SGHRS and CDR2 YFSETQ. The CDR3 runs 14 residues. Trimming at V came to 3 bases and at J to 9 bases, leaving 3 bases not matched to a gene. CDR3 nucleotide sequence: TGCGCCAGCAGCTCGGGACTAGCGGGAAGTGAGCAGTTCTTC. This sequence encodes CASSSGLAGSEQFF.

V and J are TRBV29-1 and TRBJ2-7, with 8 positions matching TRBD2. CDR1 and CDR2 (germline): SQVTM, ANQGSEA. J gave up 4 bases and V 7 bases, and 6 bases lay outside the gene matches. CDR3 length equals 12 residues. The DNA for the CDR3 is TGCAGCGCCGGGACTAGTCAGTACGAGCAGTACTTC. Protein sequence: CSAGTSQYEQYF.

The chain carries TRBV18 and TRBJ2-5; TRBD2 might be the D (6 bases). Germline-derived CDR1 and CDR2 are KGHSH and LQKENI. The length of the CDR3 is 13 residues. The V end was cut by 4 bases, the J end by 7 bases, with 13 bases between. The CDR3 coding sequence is TGTGCCAGCTCACTAGGGACTTGGAGGACCCAGTACTTC. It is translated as CASSLGTWRTQYF.

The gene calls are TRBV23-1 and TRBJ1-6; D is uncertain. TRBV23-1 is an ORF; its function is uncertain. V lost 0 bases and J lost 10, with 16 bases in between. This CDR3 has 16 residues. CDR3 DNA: TGCGCCAGCAGTCAATCTACGGGAATCCGAGCCTCACCCCTCCACTTT. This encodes CASSQSTGIRASPLHF.

CDR3 region: CASKEAFGTDTQYF. The CDR3 nucleotides read TGTGCCAGCAAGGAAGCGTTCGGCACAGATACGCAGTATTTT. V gene TRBV2 combines with J gene TRBJ2-3; D remains unclear. CDR3 length equals 14 residues. Deletions cut 7 bases from V and 1 base from J, with 12 bases between. From germline, CDR1 is SNHLY and CDR2 FYNNEI.

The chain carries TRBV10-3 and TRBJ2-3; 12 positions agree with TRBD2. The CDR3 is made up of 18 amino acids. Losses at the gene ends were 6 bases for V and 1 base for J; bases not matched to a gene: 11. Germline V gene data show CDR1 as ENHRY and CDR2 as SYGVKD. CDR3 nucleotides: TGTGCCATCAGGGATGTACCGGGACTAGCGGGCGGCACAGATACGCAGTATTTT. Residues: CAIRDVPGLAGGTDTQYF.

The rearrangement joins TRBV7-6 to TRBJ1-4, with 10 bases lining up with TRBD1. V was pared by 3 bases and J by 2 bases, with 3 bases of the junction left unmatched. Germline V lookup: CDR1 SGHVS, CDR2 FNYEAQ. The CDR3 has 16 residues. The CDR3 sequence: CASSLGTGVTNEKLFF. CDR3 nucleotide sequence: TGTGCCAGCAGCTTGGGGACAGGGGTCACTAATGAAAAACTGTTTTTT.

The CDR3 loop is CASTVTHYYGYTF. The CDR3 nucleotides read TGTGCCAGCACCGTGACTCACTACTATGGCTACACCTTC. This chain connects TRBV7-2 to TRBJ1-2; D is uncertain. Trimming pared 7 bases from V and 3 bases from J, leaving 12 bases between. CDR1 and CDR2 (germline): SGHTA, FQGNSA. The CDR3 consists of 13 residues.

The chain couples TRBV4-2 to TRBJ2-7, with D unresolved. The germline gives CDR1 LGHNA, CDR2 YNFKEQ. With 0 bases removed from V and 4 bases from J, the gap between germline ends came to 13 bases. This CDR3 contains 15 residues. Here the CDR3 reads CASSQEADSVYEQYF. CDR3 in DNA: TGTGCCAGCAGCCAAGAAGCTGATTCGGTTTACGAGCAGTACTTC.

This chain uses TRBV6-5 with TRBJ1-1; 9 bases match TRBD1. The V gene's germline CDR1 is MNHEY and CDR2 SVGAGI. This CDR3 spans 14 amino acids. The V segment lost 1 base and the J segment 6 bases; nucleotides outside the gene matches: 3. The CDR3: CASSYLQGAAEAFF. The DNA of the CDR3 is TGTGCCAGCAGTTACTTACAGGGGGCCGCTGAAGCTTTCTTT.

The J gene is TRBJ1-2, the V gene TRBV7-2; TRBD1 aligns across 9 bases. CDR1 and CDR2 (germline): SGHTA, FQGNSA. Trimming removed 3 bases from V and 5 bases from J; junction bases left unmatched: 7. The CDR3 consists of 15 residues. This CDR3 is CASSFTGGGGYGYTF. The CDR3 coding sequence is TGTGCCAGCAGCTTTACAGGGGGCGGAGGATATGGCTACACCTTC.

The CDR3 here is CASSQDFYGRGSYYGYTF. The CDR3 nucleotides read TGTGCCAGCAGCCAAGATTTTTATGGGAGAGGGTCTTACTATGGCTACACCTTC. The rearrangement links TRBV4-2 to TRBJ1-2; D gene unclear. CDR3 length: 18 residues. Germline V gene sequence: CDR1 LGHNA, CDR2 YNFKEQ. V lost 0 bases and J 3 bases, leaving 20 bases between the germline ends.

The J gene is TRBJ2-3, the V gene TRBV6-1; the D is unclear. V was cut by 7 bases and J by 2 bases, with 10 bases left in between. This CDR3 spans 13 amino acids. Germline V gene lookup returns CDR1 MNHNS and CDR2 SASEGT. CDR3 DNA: TGTGCCAGCACCCGATCAGACACAGATACGCAGTATTTT. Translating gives CASTRSDTDTQYF.

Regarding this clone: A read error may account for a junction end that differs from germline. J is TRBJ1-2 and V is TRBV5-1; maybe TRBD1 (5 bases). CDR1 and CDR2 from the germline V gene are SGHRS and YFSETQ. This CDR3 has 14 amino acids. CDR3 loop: CASNLAEGDYGYTF. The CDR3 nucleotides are TGCGCCAGCAACTTGGCCGAAGGGGACTATGGCTACACCTTC.

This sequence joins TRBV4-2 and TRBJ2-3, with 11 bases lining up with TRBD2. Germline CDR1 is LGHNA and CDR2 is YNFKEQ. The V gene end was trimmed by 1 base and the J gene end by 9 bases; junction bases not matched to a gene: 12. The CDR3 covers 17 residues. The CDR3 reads CASSQVGSSGGAGTQYF. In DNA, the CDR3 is TGTGCCAGCAGCCAAGTTGGGAGTAGCGGGGGGGCAGGCACGCAGTATTTT.

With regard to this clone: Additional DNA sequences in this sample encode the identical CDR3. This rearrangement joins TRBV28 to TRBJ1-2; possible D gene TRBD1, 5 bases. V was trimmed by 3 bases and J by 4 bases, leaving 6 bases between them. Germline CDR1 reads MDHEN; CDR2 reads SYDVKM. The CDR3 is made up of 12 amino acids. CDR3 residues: CASSFDSYGYTF. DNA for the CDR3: TGTGCCAGCAGTTTTGACAGCTATGGCTACACCTTC.

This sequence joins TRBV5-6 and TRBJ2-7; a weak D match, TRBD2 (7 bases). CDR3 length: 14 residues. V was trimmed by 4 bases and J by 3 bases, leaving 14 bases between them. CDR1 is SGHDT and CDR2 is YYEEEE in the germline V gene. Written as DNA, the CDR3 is TGTGCCAGCAGCGGCCGGGGGGCCCTCTACGAGCAGTACTTC. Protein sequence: CASSGRGALYEQYF. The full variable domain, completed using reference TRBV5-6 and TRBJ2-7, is DAGVTQSPTHLIKTRGQQVTLRCSPKSGHDTVSWYQQALGQGPQFIFQYYEEEERQRGNFPDRFSGHQFPNYSSELNVNALLLGDSALYLCASSGRGALYEQYFGPGTRLTVT.

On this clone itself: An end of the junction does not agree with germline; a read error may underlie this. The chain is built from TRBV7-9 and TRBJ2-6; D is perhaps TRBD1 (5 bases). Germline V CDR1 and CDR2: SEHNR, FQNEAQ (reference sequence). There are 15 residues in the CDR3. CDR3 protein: CASSSRNSGANGLTF. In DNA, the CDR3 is TGTGCCAGCAGCTCAAGGAACTCTGGGGCCAACGGCCTGACTTTC.

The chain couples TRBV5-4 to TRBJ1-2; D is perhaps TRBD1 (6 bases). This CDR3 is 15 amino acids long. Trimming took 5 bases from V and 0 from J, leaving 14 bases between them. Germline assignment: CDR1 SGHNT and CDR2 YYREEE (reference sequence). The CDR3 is CASRGPDSTNYGYTF. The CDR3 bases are TGTGCCAGCAGGGGCCCGGACAGTACTAACTATGGCTACACCTTC.

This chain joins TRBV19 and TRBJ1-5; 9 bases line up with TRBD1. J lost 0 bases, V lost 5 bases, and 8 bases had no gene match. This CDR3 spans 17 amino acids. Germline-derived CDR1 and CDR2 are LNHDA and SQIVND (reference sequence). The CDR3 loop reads CASSARTGVYSNQPQHF. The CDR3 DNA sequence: TGTGCCAGTAGTGCCCGGACAGGGGTCTATAGCAATCAGCCCCAGCATTTT. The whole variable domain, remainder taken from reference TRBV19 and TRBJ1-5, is DGGITQSPKYLFRKEGQNVTLSCEQNLNHDAMYWYRQDPGQGLRLIYYSQIVNDFQKGDIAEGYSVSREKKESFPLTVTSAQKNPTAFYLCASSARTGVYSNQPQHFGDGTRLSIL.

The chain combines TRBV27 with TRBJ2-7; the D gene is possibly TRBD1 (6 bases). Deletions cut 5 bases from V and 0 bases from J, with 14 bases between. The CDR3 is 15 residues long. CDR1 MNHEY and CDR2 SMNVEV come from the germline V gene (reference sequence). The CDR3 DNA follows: TGTGCCAGCAGTCCAGGGACATCACCCTCCTACGAGCAGTACTTC. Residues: CASSPGTSPSYEQYF.

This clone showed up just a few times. CDR3 in DNA: TGTGCCAGCAGCTCCGAGTCGGGGCGGGGGGGTCCCACAGATACGCAGTATTTT. It encodes CASSSESGRGGPTDTQYF. The chain has TRBV7-9 and TRBJ2-3, with 9 bases matching TRBD2. Germline V CDR1 and CDR2: SEHNR, FQNEAQ (reference sequence). This CDR3 is 18 amino acids long. Trimming removed 4 bases from V and 2 bases from J; junction bases left unmatched: 13.